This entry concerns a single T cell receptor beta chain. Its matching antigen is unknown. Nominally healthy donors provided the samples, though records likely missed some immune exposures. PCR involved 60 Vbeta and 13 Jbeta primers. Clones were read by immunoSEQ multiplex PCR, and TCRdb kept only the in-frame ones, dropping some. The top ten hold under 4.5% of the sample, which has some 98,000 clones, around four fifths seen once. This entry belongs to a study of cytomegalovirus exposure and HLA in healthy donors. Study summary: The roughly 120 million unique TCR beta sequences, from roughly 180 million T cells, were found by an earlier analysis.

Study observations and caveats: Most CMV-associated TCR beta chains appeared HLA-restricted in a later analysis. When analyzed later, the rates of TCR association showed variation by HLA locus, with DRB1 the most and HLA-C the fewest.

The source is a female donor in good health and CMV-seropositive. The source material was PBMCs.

CDR3 sequence reads: CASSLGRNNEAFF. The DNA of the CDR3 is TGTGCCAGCAGCTTAGGCAGGAATAATGAAGCTTTCTTT. V gene TRBV7-9 combines with J gene TRBJ1-1; D is undetermined. The CDR3 contains 13 residues. Germline V gives CDR1 SEHNR, CDR2 FQNEAQ (reference sequence). The V and J ends lost 1 base and 7 bases respectively, with 10 bases between them.